This T cell receptor (beta chain) stems from a study of T cells in Graves' hyperthyroidism and ophthalmopathy. General study findings and limits: Separation of ophthalmopathy from stable hyperthyroidism was achieved by a 13 V-J model.

An absence of ophthalmopathy progression within 18 months meant stable Graves' hyperthyroidism. Diagnosis rested on symptoms, serum thyroxine and TRAb, thyroid ultrasound, and orbital computed tomography. This clonotype has at least ten counts. What it recognizes is unknown. Using RNA transcripts as the source, TCR beta CDR3 regions were amplified. HTBI primers drove first-round RT-PCR of the TCR CDR3. TCRdb reprocessed the multiplex PCR reads via MiXCR and lists one record per CDR3 protein. The sample holds 300,000 to 400,000 distinct CDR3 sequences, roughly 13% seen once. Sequencing input: blood. This sequence was found in a woman aged 18-29 years with Graves' hyperthyroidism.

The CDR3 spells CASSQPDRDQETQYF. For the CDR3, the DNA is TGCGCCAGCAGCCAACCCGACAGGGACCAAGAGACCCAGTACTTC. The chain combines TRBV4-1 with TRBJ2-5, with 7 bases that match TRBD1. The V gene's germline CDR1 is MGHRA and CDR2 YSYEKL. The CDR3 has 15 amino acids. Trimming at V came to 2 bases and at J to 0 bases, leaving 3 bases not matched to a gene.